This T cell receptor beta chain comes out of a study of regulatory T cells in long-lasting Graves disease. Study-wide context: Antithyroid drugs had been taken by newly diagnosed Graves' patients for under 3 months.

Construction of TCR beta libraries relied on iRepertoire HTBI primers and on Arm-PCR targeting CDR3 regions. TCRdb passed the multiplex PCR reads through MiXCR, listing each CDR3 protein once. The sample holds some 340,000 distinct CDR3 sequences, about an eighth seen once. Time point: newly diagnosed GD, antithyroid drugs for less than 3 months. There was RNA extracted from PBMCs, and the TCR library was made from it. American Thyroid Association guidelines were used to diagnose Graves' disease. Looked up from germline, CDR1 is LGHDT and CDR2 is YNNKEL (reference sequence). The germline V and J ends were trimmed by 8 bases and 6 bases, with 16 bases remaining between them. The CDR3 loop spans 13 amino acids. For this clonotype: One base away lies a much larger clone, so this may be a sequencing read error.

These data are also associated with another study on T cells in Graves' hyperthyroidism and ophthalmopathy. That paper adds: HTBI primers drove first-round RT-PCR of the TCR CDR3. The authors' 13 V-J model separated ophthalmopathy from stable hyperthyroidism.

Sequencing used peripheral blood mononuclear cells (PBMCs), obtained at new diagnosis, from a patient treated with antithyroid drugs. The chain carries TRBV3-1 and TRBJ2-5; D gene unclear. This receptor was obtained from a woman aged 18-29 years with Graves disease. CDR3 region: CASGLRVVKTQYF. The CDR3 nucleotides read TGTGCCAGCGGCCTCCGGGTGGTGAAGACCCAGTACTTC.